Following are 31 T cell receptor beta chains from one sample sequenced in a study of T cells in Graves' hyperthyroidism and ophthalmopathy. Amplification of TCR beta CDR3 regions was performed using RNA transcripts as template. TCR CDR3 regions were first amplified by RT-PCR with HTBI primers. TCRdb called the multiplex PCR reads again in MiXCR, with one record for every CDR3 protein. The table records fewer than 250,000 distinct CDR3 sequences, roughly 18% of them present only once. Sequencing used blood. These receptors originate from a man in his fifties or sixties with Graves' hyperthyroidism.

This clonotype was picked up a small number of times. This chain uses TRBV29-1 with TRBJ2-5; D tentatively reads TRBD1 or TRBD2 (5 bases each). Germline V gene data show CDR1 as SQVTM and CDR2 as ANQGSEA. The CDR3 has 14 residues. Trimming stripped 3 bases from V and 0 bases from J, with 11 bases between. The CDR3 region has the DNA TGCAGCGTTGACTATGGGGGTAACCAAGAGACCCAGTACTTC. This codes for CSVDYGGNQETQYF.

The chain links TRBV5-1 to TRBJ2-7; 9 bases agree with TRBD1. J was trimmed by 5 bases and V by 7 bases; bases with no gene match: 10. From germline, CDR1 is SGHRS and CDR2 YFSETQ. This CDR3 contains 14 residues. CDR3 amino acids: CASVSGTGNHEQYF. The CDR3, as DNA: TGCGCCAGCGTATCCGGGACAGGGAATCACGAGCAGTACTTC. Full variable domain (remainder filled in from reference TRBV5-1 and TRBJ2-7): KAGVTQTPRYLIKTRGQQVTLSCSPISGHRSVSWYQQTPGQGLQFLFEYFSETQRNKGNFPGRFSGRQFSNSRSEMNVSTLELGDSALYLCASVSGTGNHEQYFGPGTRLTVT.

The chain has TRBV28 and TRBJ2-1, with 8 bases matching TRBD2. V was clipped by 6 bases and J by 7 bases; unmatched bases: 14. The CDR3 contains 16 residues. Per the germline V gene, CDR1 is MDHEN and CDR2 is SYDVKM. CDR3: CASRPPGAGGGNEQFF. CDR3 nucleotides: TGTGCCAGCAGGCCCCCGGGGGCGGGAGGTGGGAATGAGCAGTTCTTC.

The chain has TRBV5-1 and TRBJ1-6; TRBD1 matches at 8 bases. V was pared by 1 base and J by 7 bases, with 4 bases of the junction left unmatched. CDR1 is SGHRS and CDR2 is YFSETQ in the germline V gene. This CDR3 has 15 amino acids. DNA of the CDR3: TGCGCCAGCAGCTTGCAGGGGGCCGGCAATTCACCCCTCCACTTT. Translating it yields CASSLQGAGNSPLHF.

The chain combines TRBV5-1 with TRBJ1-1; D might be TRBD1 (5 bases). V lost 2 bases and J lost 3, with 11 bases in between. Germline V gives CDR1 SGHRS, CDR2 YFSETQ. This CDR3 contains 14 residues. CDR3 coding DNA: TGCGCCAGCAGCTTTGGGACGGCTGACACTGAAGCTTTCTTT. This translates into CASSFGTADTEAFF.

This clonotype turned up a few times. The chain couples TRBV20-1 to TRBJ2-1; 12 bases fit TRBD2. With V trimmed by 5 bases and J by 4 bases, 9 bases remained unmatched. Germline values: CDR1 DFQATT, CDR2 SNEGSKA (reference sequence). There are 16 residues in the CDR3. Written as DNA, the CDR3 is TGCAGTGCTTTCCTGACTAGCGGGAGAAAGTACAATGAGCAGTTCTTC. Amino acids: CSAFLTSGRKYNEQFF.

The V call is TRBV15, the J call TRBJ1-1; D is undetermined. Germline V gene data show CDR1 as LNHNV and CDR2 as YYDKDF (reference sequence). The CDR3 is 13 residues long. V was pared by 8 bases and J by 0 bases, with 10 bases between. DNA for the CDR3: TGTGCCACCTCTCTTCAGGTGAACACTGAAGCTTTCTTT. This codes for CATSLQVNTEAFF.

The sample holds many counts of this clonotype. This sequence joins TRBV28 and TRBJ2-1, with D perhaps TRBD1 (5 bases). V lost 5 bases and J lost 6, with 17 bases in between. Germline assignment: CDR1 MDHEN and CDR2 SYDVKM. The CDR3 extends over 15 amino acids. In DNA form, the CDR3 reads TGTGCCAGCAGTCCGGACATAGACATGGCCAATGAGCAGTTCTTC. This translates into CASSPDIDMANEQFF.

The chain has TRBV29-1 and TRBJ2-1; D not certain. The V end was cut by 4 bases, the J end by 5 bases, with 12 bases between. Germline CDR1 reads SQVTM; CDR2 reads ANQGSEA. CDR3 length: 13 residues. CDR3 residues: CSVVSGRHNEQFF. The CDR3 nucleotides read TGCAGCGTTGTCTCGGGCCGACACAATGAGCAGTTCTTC.

The chain has TRBV12-3 or TRBV12-4 and TRBJ2-2, with 14 bases that match TRBD2. V trimming: 5 bases; J trimming: 5 bases; junction bases outside the gene matches: 7. The CDR3 spans 17 residues. In DNA, the CDR3 is TGTGCCAGCAGTATGACTAGCGGGAGGGCCTGGACCGGGGAGCTGTTTTTT. It yields the protein CASSMTSGRAWTGELFF.

About this clonotype: A much larger clone sits a single nucleotide away, making a read error possible. The chain uses TRBV5-1 and TRBJ2-1, with 8 bases lining up with TRBD1. The CDR3 runs 13 residues. The V and J ends lost 0 bases and 9 bases, in that order; junction bases with no gene match: 2. Germline values: CDR1 SGHRS, CDR2 YFSETQ. The CDR3 is CASSLGTGSEQFF. DNA for the CDR3: TGCGCCAGCAGCTTGGGGACAGGGAGTGAGCAGTTCTTC.

This clonotype was observed many times. The chain is built from TRBV7-2 and TRBJ2-3; 8 bases fit TRBD2. V gave up 2 bases and J gave up 11 bases; unmatched junction bases: 6. The CDR3 length is 13 residues. Germline V gives CDR1 SGHTA, CDR2 FQGNSA. The CDR3 protein is CASSLLSGSQQYF. The CDR3 DNA reads TGTGCCAGCAGCTTACTCAGCGGGAGTCAGCAGTATTTT.

This clonotype has a count of ten or more. V gene TRBV30 combines with J gene TRBJ1-4; the D is unclear. The CDR3 covers 13 residues. Germline V lookup: CDR1 GTSNPN, CDR2 SVGIG (reference sequence). Trimming took 0 bases from V and 8 from J, leaving 10 bases between them. DNA for the CDR3: TGTGCCTGGAGTGTTGCAGGAGGGGAAAAACTGTTTTTT. It encodes CAWSVAGGEKLFF.

This clonotype came up many times. The chain joins TRBV6-2 or TRBV6-3 to TRBJ1-1; no clear D. Germline-derived CDR1 and CDR2 are MNHEY and SVGEGT. The CDR3 totals 14 residues. Trimming took 7 bases from V and 0 from J, leaving 12 bases between them. This CDR3 reads CASNKQFMNTEAFF. In DNA form, the CDR3 reads TGTGCCAGCAACAAACAGTTCATGAACACTGAAGCTTTCTTT.

Ten or more counts support this clonotype. The chain joins TRBV28 to TRBJ1-2; D uncertain. The V gene lost 3 bases and the J gene lost 0 bases, with 8 bases spanning the gap. CDR1 and CDR2 from the germline V gene are MDHEN and SYDVKM. CDR3 length: 14 amino acids. DNA of the CDR3: TGTGCCAGCAGTTTCAGACTGACTAACTATGGCTACACCTTC. Translated: CASSFRLTNYGYTF.

Ten or more counts support this clonotype. CDR3 coding DNA: TGTGCCATCAGGCCGGGACAGGGGGTTGTTAGCGGGATTTACGAGCAGTTCTTC. As protein: CAIRPGQGVVSGIYEQFF. The rearrangement uses TRBV10-3 and TRBJ2-1; 11 nucleotides match TRBD1. CDR3 size: 18 residues. CDR1 is ENHRY and CDR2 is SYGVKD in the germline V gene. V dropped 6 bases and J dropped 10; count of bases not matched to a gene: 20.

The chain carries TRBV20-1 and TRBJ1-4; D not resolved. Germline CDR1 DFQATT, CDR2 SNEGSKA (reference sequence). Between the trimmed V and J ends, which lost 4 bases and 3 bases, there was a span of 9 bases. The CDR3 extends over 13 amino acids. Here the CDR3 DNA reads TGCAGTGCTACATCGTCACCTAATGAAAAACTGTTTTTT. Its protein product is CSATSSPNEKLFF.

This clonotype was observed a single time. One junction end does not reproduce the germline sequence, and a read error may be involved. The chain uses TRBV5-1 and TRBJ2-3, with D possibly being TRBD1 (5 bases). Per germline, CDR1 SGHRS and CDR2 YFSETQ. This CDR3 contains 16 residues. The CDR3 DNA is TGCGCCGGCAGCCCTGGGGCGGTGAAATCCGCAGATACGCAGTATTTT. This gives the protein CAGSPGAVKSADTQYF.

V usage is TRBV19 and J usage is TRBJ2-3; D is ambiguous. Deletions cut 1 base from V and 2 bases from J, with 13 bases between. The length of the CDR3 is 16 residues. Germline lookup yields CDR1 LNHDA and CDR2 SQIVND (reference sequence). The CDR3 protein is CASSIVSLVNTDTQYF. The CDR3, as DNA: TGTGCCAGTAGTATAGTAAGCCTGGTCAACACAGATACGCAGTATTTT.

This clonotype was found many times. The genes are TRBV4-3 and TRBJ2-7, with D possibly matching TRBD1 (5 bases). Germline CDR1 is LGHNA and CDR2 is YSLEER. The CDR3 covers 15 residues. V lost 0 bases and J 5 bases, leaving 14 bases between the germline ends. CDR3 DNA sequence: TGCGCCAGCAGCCAAGAGGCCGGATGGGGCCACGAGCAGTACTTC. Its translation is CASSQEAGWGHEQYF.

Remarks on this clonotype: One base away lies a much larger clone, so this may be a sequencing read error. The chain couples TRBV20-1 to TRBJ2-1; 14 positions agree with TRBD2. The CDR3 length is 15 residues. CDR1 is DFQATT and CDR2 is SNEGSKA in the germline V gene (reference sequence). J was trimmed by 6 bases and V by 5 bases; bases with no gene match: 6. CDR3 sequence reads: CSARPTSGRVNEQFF. CDR3 DNA sequence: TGCAGTGCTCGCCCGACTAGCGGGAGGGTCAATGAGCAGTTCTTC.

The chain couples TRBV12-3 or TRBV12-4 to TRBJ2-1; the match to TRBD2 covers 11 bases. The trim removed 5 bases at V and 0 bases at J, leaving 3 bases unmatched. The CDR3 extends over 16 amino acids. The CDR3 DNA sequence: TGTGCCAGCAGTCTTAGCGGGGGGGACTCCTACAATGAGCAGTTCTTC. Translated: CASSLSGGDSYNEQFF.

J is TRBJ1-1 and V is TRBV6-5; maybe TRBD1 (6 bases). CDR1 and CDR2 from the germline V gene are MNHEY and SVGAGI. The CDR3 contains 18 residues. V was shortened by 4 bases and J by 5 bases, with 26 bases between the two germline ends. CDR3 residues: CASSSLVEGVLRYTEAFF. The CDR3 coding sequence is TGTGCCAGCAGTTCCCTGGTAGAGGGGGTCCTGAGGTATACTGAAGCTTTCTTT.

The rearrangement joins TRBV7-2 to TRBJ1-6; D is unclear. CDR1 is SGHTA, CDR2 FQGNSA, per germline. V was cut by 0 bases and J by 9 bases, with 15 bases left in between. The CDR3 runs to 16 residues. The CDR3 DNA reads TGTGCCAGCAGCTTAGCCGGAGCTGATGGTAGTTCACCCCTCCACTTT. It codes for CASSLAGADGSSPLHF.

The chain's CDR3 is CASSLYRGSNMNYGYTF. The CDR3 DNA sequence: TGTGCCAGCAGTTTATACCGGGGTTCTAACATGAACTATGGCTACACCTTC. The chain is built from TRBV28 and TRBJ1-2; no clear D gene. With 1 base removed from V and 2 bases from J, the gap between germline ends came to 17 bases. The CDR3 loop spans 17 amino acids. Per the germline V gene, CDR1 is MDHEN and CDR2 is SYDVKM.

Ten or more counts support this clonotype. The V gene is TRBV9, the J gene TRBJ1-6, with 9 bases lining up with TRBD1. V dropped 4 bases and J dropped 5; count of bases not matched to a gene: 4. Looked up from germline, CDR1 is SGDLS and CDR2 is YYNGEE. The CDR3 runs 15 residues. CDR3 bases: TGTGCCAGCAGCACCCGGGACAGGGATAATTCACCCCTCCACTTT. It specifies CASSTRDRDNSPLHF.

The chain joins TRBV11-2 to TRBJ2-7; TRBD1 might be the D (5 bases). Deletions cut 6 bases from V and 3 bases from J, with 9 bases between. Germline CDR1 reads SGHAT; CDR2 reads FQNNGV. The length of the CDR3 is 12 residues. The CDR3 here is CASRGRVYEQYF. The CDR3 nucleotides read TGTGCCAGCAGGGGCAGGGTCTACGAGCAGTACTTC.

The rearrangement uses TRBV7-9 and TRBJ2-7; 9 bases fit TRBD2. Germline assignment: CDR1 SEHNR and CDR2 FQNEAQ (reference sequence). Losses at the gene ends were 5 bases for V and 5 bases for J; bases not matched to a gene: 10. The CDR3 has 15 amino acids. This chain's CDR3 is CASSPPSGKRDEQYF. For the CDR3, the DNA is TGTGCCAGCAGCCCACCTAGCGGGAAGAGGGACGAGCAGTACTTC.

This clonotype has a count of ten or more. The chain carries TRBV7-8 and TRBJ2-7; D unresolved. CDR1 and CDR2 (germline): SGHVS, FQNEAQ. Trimming cost V 1 base and J 2 bases, with 12 bases left between them. The CDR3 has 15 residues. In nucleotides, the CDR3 is TGTGCCAGCAGCTTAGTACGTCAGCCAACCTACGAGCAGTACTTC. Its translation: CASSLVRQPTYEQYF.

This clonotype was observed a few times. The chain is built from TRBV20-1 and TRBJ1-5; D remains unclear. Germline CDR1 and CDR2: DFQATT and SNEGSKA (reference sequence). CDR3 length equals 13 residues. V lost 3 bases and J lost 9, with 15 bases in between. The CDR3 sequence: CSASRADDLPQHF. The CDR3 DNA is TGCAGTGCTAGCCGGGCAGACGATTTGCCCCAGCATTTT.

The sample holds many counts of this clonotype. The genes are TRBV9 and TRBJ2-7, with D possibly being TRBD2 (6 bases). The V gene's germline CDR1 is SGDLS and CDR2 YYNGEE. CDR3 length equals 13 residues. Trimming left V 5 bases short and J 7 bases short, with 16 bases between. Written as DNA, the CDR3 is TGTGCCAGCAGTGGGGAGCGGGCGAGGGAGCAGTACTTC. This gives the protein CASSGERAREQYF.